This passage covers 17 T cell receptor beta chains from one sample sequenced in a study of T cells in localized non-small cell lung cancer. Using immunoSEQ multiplex PCR, the repertoire was profiled, and TCRdb retains in-frame clones only, with some absent. The sample has under 40,000 clones, 85% to 90% seen once. The sequenced sample was peripheral blood, obtained before any cancer treatment. The receptors were sampled from a male donor aged 60 or over with stage III lung adenocarcinoma.

The chain combines TRBV2 with TRBJ1-1; 7 nucleotides match TRBD1. There are 15 residues in the CDR3. Germline V gene data show CDR1 as SNHLY and CDR2 as FYNNEI. V trimming: 6 bases; J trimming: 5 bases; junction bases outside the gene matches: 12. The CDR3 reads CASRPNRGVGTEAFF. The CDR3, as DNA: TGTGCCAGCAGACCTAACAGGGGTGTAGGAACTGAAGCTTTCTTT.

On this clone: The same CDR3 can be traced to other DNA sequences in this sample. This chain joins TRBV10-3 and TRBJ2-3; no clear D. The CDR3 runs to 12 residues. V was trimmed by 3 bases and J by 0 bases, leaving 1 base between them. Germline loops: CDR1 ENHRY, CDR2 SYGVKD. In DNA, the CDR3 is TGTGCCATCAGTGATAGCACAGATACGCAGTATTTT. Amino acid sequence: CAISDSTDTQYF.

V and J are TRBV2 and TRBJ2-2, with D possibly being TRBD2 (5 bases). V was shortened by 3 bases and J by 3 bases, with 11 bases between the two germline ends. This CDR3 comprises 15 residues. Germline V CDR1 and CDR2: SNHLY, FYNNEI. CDR3 sequence: CASSERGQDTGELFF. The DNA for the CDR3 is TGTGCCAGCAGTGAGCGAGGGCAGGACACCGGGGAGCTGTTTTTT.

The genes are TRBV5-1 and TRBJ1-2, with a weak D call TRBD1 (6 bases). CDR1 and CDR2 from the germline V gene are SGHRS and YFSETQ. This CDR3 comprises 15 residues. Trimming stripped 1 base from V and 2 bases from J, with 12 bases between. CDR3 DNA sequence: TGCGCCAGCAGCTTGTCCGGACAGAGAAACTATGGCTACACCTTC. Protein: CASSLSGQRNYGYTF.

The chain combines TRBV7-9 with TRBJ1-1; D remains ambiguous. CDR3 length: 13 amino acids. Germline V lookup: CDR1 SEHNR, CDR2 FQNEAQ (reference sequence). Trimming left V 1 base short and J 0 bases short, with 3 bases between. CDR3 sequence reads: CASSLEMNTEAFF. In nucleotides, the CDR3 is TGTGCCAGCAGCTTAGAAATGAACACTGAAGCTTTCTTT.

This clone ranks as medium-sized. The CDR3 bases are TGTGCCAGCAGTGGATACAGGGGCCCTGAAGCTTTCTTT. It encodes CASSGYRGPEAFF. The V and J genes are TRBV27 and TRBJ1-1; 7 bases line up with TRBD1. The CDR3 contains 13 residues. J was trimmed by 6 bases and V by 5 bases; bases with no gene match: 6. Germline lookup yields CDR1 MNHEY and CDR2 SMNVEV (reference sequence).

The rearrangement joins TRBV27 to TRBJ1-3, with D maybe TRBD1 (5 bases). Germline loops: CDR1 MNHEY, CDR2 SMNVEV (reference sequence). This CDR3 has 14 residues. Trimming stripped 6 bases from V and 4 bases from J, with 13 bases between. The DNA of the CDR3 is TGTGCCAGCAGAGCAGGGATTACCGGAAACACCATATATTTT. Residues: CASRAGITGNTIYF.

The chain recombines TRBV19 with TRBJ1-5; D is uncertain. V was cut by 8 bases and J by 1 base, with 9 bases left in between. The CDR3 is made up of 13 amino acids. Germline V lookup: CDR1 LNHDA, CDR2 SQIVND (reference sequence). The CDR3 DNA is TGTGCCAGTGGCACTCAGAGCAATCAGCCCCAGCATTTT. Translated, it gives CASGTQSNQPQHF. Combining the CDR3 with reference TRBV19 and TRBJ1-5 gives the whole variable domain DGGITQSPKYLFRKEGQNVTLSCEQNLNHDAMYWYRQDPGQGLRLIYYSQIVNDFQKGDIAEGYSVSREKKESFPLTVTSAQKNPTAFYLCASGTQSNQPQHFGDGTRLSIL.

This chain connects TRBV6-1 to TRBJ1-5; TRBD1 matches at 7 bases. CDR1 is MNHNS, CDR2 SASEGT, per germline. CDR3 length: 12 residues. Losses at the gene ends were 7 bases for V and 6 bases for J; bases not matched to a gene: 3. The CDR3: CASNRQGQPQHF. The CDR3 region has the DNA TGTGCCAGCAACCGACAGGGTCAGCCCCAGCATTTT.

The gene calls are TRBV6-1 and TRBJ1-1, with D possibly being TRBD1 (5 bases). V gave up 6 bases and J gave up 5 bases, with 13 bases separating them. This CDR3 region has 13 residues. Germline V CDR1 and CDR2: MNHNS, SASEGT. This CDR3 is CASSPTGGTEAFF. The CDR3 region has the DNA TGTGCCAGCAGCCCAACGGGGGGTACTGAAGCTTTCTTT.

This clone was counted once. This chain uses TRBV2 with TRBJ2-5; D is perhaps TRBD2 (6 bases). Deletions cut 6 bases from V and 3 bases from J, with 17 bases between. Germline CDR1 SNHLY, CDR2 FYNNEI. The CDR3 extends over 15 amino acids. This CDR3 reads CASSPRRGSEETQYF. The CDR3 DNA is TGTGCCAGCAGCCCCAGACGGGGGAGCGAAGAGACCCAGTACTTC.

This sequence joins TRBV7-8 and TRBJ1-4; no definite D call. The CDR3 runs to 11 residues. The germline V gene encodes CDR1 SGHVS and CDR2 FQNEAQ. Trimming took off 5 bases at V and 5 bases at J, with 3 bases between the two ends. CDR3 region: CASSRNEKLFF. CDR3 in DNA: TGTGCCAGCAGCCGCAATGAAAAACTGTTTTTT.

In this sample, this clone is medium-sized. This chain uses TRBV15 with TRBJ1-5, with 8 nucleotides matching TRBD1. CDR1 and CDR2 from the germline V gene are LNHNV and YYDKDF (reference sequence). This CDR3 region has 14 residues. J gave up 4 bases and V 3 bases, and 2 bases lay outside the gene matches. In nucleotides, the CDR3 is TGTGCCACCAGCAGGGGACAGGAGAATCAGCCCCAGCATTTT. The encoded protein is CATSRGQENQPQHF.

The V gene is TRBV10-3, the J gene TRBJ2-5, with 7 bases fitting TRBD2. CDR1 ENHRY and CDR2 SYGVKD come from the germline V gene. V trimming: 2 bases; J trimming: 5 bases; junction bases outside the gene matches: 17. The CDR3 covers 18 residues. CDR3 sequence reads: CAISEPNALAADGETQYF. The DNA for the CDR3 is TGTGCCATCAGTGAGCCAAACGCGCTAGCGGCGGATGGGGAGACCCAGTACTTC.

Only one count was recorded for this clone. The chain uses TRBV30 and TRBJ1-2; 10 nucleotides agree with TRBD1. V shed 4 bases, J shed 7 bases, and the junction held 9 bases outside the gene matches. Germline CDR1 and CDR2: GTSNPN and SVGIG (reference sequence). The CDR3 totals 14 residues. The CDR3 bases are TGTGCCTGGACAGTGAGGGGACAGGGGATTGGCTACACCTTC. Protein: CAWTVRGQGIGYTF.

CDR3 DNA sequence: TGTGCCAGCAGCCAAGCACCTAGGAGGGGCAGGGAGACCCAGTACTTC. It encodes CASSQAPRRGRETQYF. The gene calls are TRBV7-9 and TRBJ2-5; possible D gene TRBD2, 6 bases. From germline, CDR1 is SEHNR and CDR2 FQNEAQ (reference sequence). V lost 5 bases and J 5 bases, leaving 21 bases between the germline ends. This CDR3 contains 16 residues.

The chain employs TRBV30 and TRBJ2-3; 8 positions agree with TRBD2. The CDR3 has 14 residues. Germline V CDR1 and CDR2: GTSNPN, SVGIG (reference sequence). V lost 6 bases to trimming and J lost 8 bases; unmatched junction nucleotides: 13. The chain's CDR3 is CACKGGTSKATQYF. CDR3 in DNA: TGTGCCTGTAAGGGTGGGACTAGTAAGGCTACGCAGTATTTT.